This passage covers 32 T cell receptor beta chains from one sample sequenced in a study of blood T cell repertoires in COVID-19. Assay used: immunoSEQ multiplex PCR; TCRdb lists only in-frame clones, some missing. Of fewer than 60,000 clones in the sample, 81% are singletons; the top ten hold roughly 30%. The sequencing sample was made of peripheral blood. These receptors came from a man aged 55-75 years with COVID-19, enrolled during active disease.

The rearrangement uses TRBV5-4 and TRBJ2-7; the match to TRBD2 covers 12 bases. The CDR3 spans 15 residues. Germline trimming cut 0 bases from V and 3 bases from J; bases unmatched to any gene: 1. Germline values: CDR1 SGHNT, CDR2 YYREEE (reference sequence). CDR3 bases: TGTGCCAGCAGCTTGGGGGGACTAGCGGGCTACGAGCAGTACTTC. It codes for CASSLGGLAGYEQYF.

This chain connects TRBV7-3 to TRBJ1-1; D not certain. CDR1 and CDR2 (germline): SGHTA, FQGTGA. Trimming cost V 1 base and J 4 bases, with 7 bases left between them. This CDR3 has 13 amino acids. DNA for the CDR3: TGTGCCAGCAGCTTAATTCGGGGCACTGAAGCTTTCTTT. It specifies CASSLIRGTEAFF.

This chain connects TRBV6-5 to TRBJ1-6; no clear D gene. Trimming left V 5 bases short and J 8 bases short, with 10 bases between. CDR1 MNHEY and CDR2 SVGAGI come from the germline V gene. This CDR3 comprises 13 residues. This chain's CDR3 is CASSPAGYSPLHF. In nucleotides, the CDR3 is TGTGCCAGCAGTCCAGCGGGTTATTCACCCCTCCACTTT.

The chain has TRBV29-1 and TRBJ1-5; the match to TRBD1 covers 8 bases. J gave up 3 bases and V 5 bases, and 6 bases lay outside the gene matches. In germline, CDR1 is SQVTM, CDR2 ANQGSEA. There are 14 residues in the CDR3. CDR3 nucleotide sequence: TGCAGCGTTCTGACAGGGGAGGACAATCAGCCCCAGCATTTT. Translated: CSVLTGEDNQPQHF. The variable domain in full, completed from reference TRBV29-1 and TRBJ1-5, reads SAVISQKPSRDICQRGTSLTIQCQVDSQVTMMFWYRQQPGQSLTLIATANQGSEATYESGFVIDKFPISRPNLTFSTLTVSNMSPEDSSIYLCSVLTGEDNQPQHFGDGTRLSIL.

V usage is TRBV12-5 and J usage is TRBJ2-7, with TRBD2 identical over 13 bases. Germline V gene sequence: CDR1 LGHNT, CDR2 FRNRAP. V gave up 5 bases and J gave up 6 bases; unmatched junction bases: 4. The CDR3 spans 14 residues. CDR3 bases: TGTGCTAGTGGTCCCGGGACTAGCGGGACCGAGCAGTACTTC. It translates to CASGPGTSGTEQYF.

The chain is built from TRBV7-2 and TRBJ2-3; tentatively, D is TRBD1 (6 bases). V was clipped by 2 bases and J by 7 bases, with 7 bases between them. CDR1 and CDR2 (germline): SGHTA, FQGNSA. The CDR3 sequence is 12 residues long. The CDR3: CASSLTGNTQYF. The CDR3 nucleotides read TGTGCCAGCAGCTTAACAGGGAATACGCAGTATTTT.

This clone was seen a single time. V usage is TRBV14 and J usage is TRBJ1-2; D not resolved. Germline CDR1 SGHDN, CDR2 FVKESK. CDR3 length: 13 residues. Trimming pared 6 bases from V and 7 bases from J, leaving 15 bases between. CDR3 in amino acids: CASSGLESGGYTF. The CDR3 DNA follows: TGTGCCAGCAGTGGCCTTGAGTCAGGTGGCTACACCTTC.

This clone showed up just a few times. The chain is built from TRBV19 and TRBJ1-6; D is uncertain. Deletions cut 4 bases from V and 10 bases from J, with 14 bases between. Per the germline V gene, CDR1 is LNHDA and CDR2 is SQIVND (reference sequence). The CDR3 covers 14 residues. CDR3 bases: TGTGCCAGTAGTACTCTCGCACTGGGCTCACCCCTCCACTTT. Its translation is CASSTLALGSPLHF.

CDR3 region: CASSLGGQPSILGYEQYF. CDR3 DNA: TGTGCCAGCAGCTTAGGAGGACAGCCCAGCATTCTTGGATACGAGCAGTACTTC. The chain recombines TRBV11-3 with TRBJ2-7, with D possibly being TRBD1 (6 bases). The germline V gene has CDR1 SGHNT and CDR2 YENEEA. CDR3 length: 18 residues. Between the trimmed V and J ends, which lost 1 base and 4 bases, there was a span of 23 bases. Based on the CDR3 plus reference TRBV11-3 and TRBJ2-7, the full variable domain is EAGVVQSPRYKIIEKKQPVAFWCNPISGHNTLYWYLQNLGQGPELLIRYENEEAVDDSQLPKDRFSAERLKGVDSTLKIQPAELGDSAVYLCASSLGGQPSILGYEQYFGPGTRLTVT.

J is TRBJ2-1 and V is TRBV19, with TRBD1 matching over 9 bases. The V segment lost 5 bases and the J segment 3 bases; nucleotides outside the gene matches: 11. Germline V gene sequence: CDR1 LNHDA, CDR2 SQIVND (reference sequence). The CDR3 sequence is 17 residues long. CDR3 in amino acids: CASSQGTGPGVYNEQFF. CDR3 bases: TGTGCCAGTAGTCAGGGGACAGGGCCAGGGGTCTACAATGAGCAGTTCTTC.

The rearrangement uses TRBV5-1 and TRBJ2-3; possibly TRBD2 for D (6 bases). The CDR3 is 16 residues long. Between the trimmed V and J ends, which lost 0 bases and 0 bases, there was a span of 11 bases. The V gene's germline CDR1 is SGHRS and CDR2 YFSETQ. The CDR3 here is CASSLEARGSTDTQYF. The CDR3 DNA is TGCGCCAGCAGCTTGGAGGCCCGGGGGAGCACAGATACGCAGTATTTT.

This clone was detected a few times. This chain connects TRBV21-1 to TRBJ1-1; the table assigns TRBD1, which was not confirmed against the DNA. TRBV21-1 is a pseudogene locus. CDR3 length: 17 amino acids. The CDR3 DNA sequence: TGTGCCAGCAGCGTCCAGACAGGGGGAAGAATGAACACTGAAGCTTTCTTT. The encoded protein is CASSVQTGGRMNTEAFF.

The V and J genes are TRBV27 and TRBJ1-6; 9 positions agree with TRBD1. Trimming took 5 bases from V and 8 from J; bases not matched to a gene: 10. CDR1 is MNHEY and CDR2 is SMNVEV in the germline V gene (reference sequence). The CDR3 loop spans 16 amino acids. The CDR3 DNA reads as TGTGCCAGCAGTCCGGGACAGGGAGTCTCGGATTCACCCCTCCACTTT. Its protein is CASSPGQGVSDSPLHF.

The chain has TRBV18 and TRBJ2-7; D call uncertain. V lost 6 bases to trimming and J lost 0 bases, with 9 bases between them. This CDR3 region has 13 residues. Germline loops: CDR1 KGHSH, CDR2 LQKENI. The CDR3 nucleotides read TGTGCCAGCTCCCCAGATAGCTCCTACGAGCAGTACTTC. This gives the protein CASSPDSSYEQYF. Variable domain in full (rest from reference TRBV18 and TRBJ2-7): NAGVMQNPRHLVRRRGQEARLRCSPMKGHSHVYWYRQLPEEGLKFMVYLQKENIIDESGMPKERFSAEFPKEGPSILRIQQVVRGDSAAYFCASSPDSSYEQYFGPGTRLTVT.

This clone was picked up one time. The CDR3 DNA follows: TGTGCCAGCAGCGCGGGACTAGCGGGAAAAGAGACCCAGTACTTC. Translating it yields CASSAGLAGKETQYF. The gene calls are TRBV5-8 and TRBJ2-5, with TRBD2 matching 13 bases. From germline, CDR1 is SGHTS and CDR2 YDEGEE. The CDR3 loop spans 15 amino acids. With V trimmed by 4 bases and J by 3 bases, 3 bases remained unmatched.

This clone showed up just once. CDR3 sequence: CATAVPTGSDSTDTQYF. CDR3 bases: TGTGCCACCGCGGTACCCACAGGGTCAGATAGCACAGATACGCAGTATTTT. This rearrangement joins TRBV25-1 to TRBJ2-3; perhaps TRBD1 as D (6 bases). The ends were cut back, 10 bases at V and 0 bases at J, with 23 bases in the middle. This CDR3 comprises 17 residues. Germline CDR1 reads MGHDK; CDR2 reads SYGVNS.

As DNA, the CDR3 is TGTGCCAGCAGGCGGACAGGGGCTAATGAAAAACTGTTTTTT. Residues: CASRRTGANEKLFF. V usage is TRBV27 and J usage is TRBJ1-4, with 9 positions matching TRBD1. CDR1 MNHEY and CDR2 SMNVEV come from the germline V gene (reference sequence). The V gene end was trimmed by 6 bases and the J gene end by 3 bases; junction bases not matched to a gene: 2. CDR3 size: 14 residues. The full variable domain, with the rest looked up from reference TRBV27 and TRBJ1-4, is EAQVTQNPRYLITVTGKKLTVTCSQNMNHEYMSWYRQDPGLGLRQIYYSMNVEVTDKGDVPEGYKVSRKEKRNFPLILESPSPNQTSLYFCASRRTGANEKLFFGSGTQLSVL.

The chain carries TRBV19 and TRBJ1-2, with 7 bases aligning to TRBD1. CDR1 is LNHDA, CDR2 SQIVND, per germline (reference sequence). The CDR3 covers 14 residues. J lost 5 bases, V lost 4 bases, and 7 bases had no gene match. The DNA for the CDR3 is TGTGCCAGTAGTAACACAGGGGTACTGTATGGCTACACCTTC. This encodes CASSNTGVLYGYTF.

The chain uses TRBV19 and TRBJ1-5, with D maybe TRBD1 (5 bases). CDR1 and CDR2 from the germline V gene are LNHDA and SQIVND (reference sequence). The CDR3 covers 14 residues. V dropped 4 bases and J dropped 6 bases, with 13 bases sitting between them. The CDR3 region is CASSTAGRGQPQHF. In DNA form, the CDR3 reads TGTGCCAGTAGTACGGCAGGGAGGGGTCAGCCCCAGCATTTT.

The chain links TRBV3-1 (or the pseudogene TRBV3-2) to TRBJ2-1; 12 bases fit TRBD2. The germline CDR1 and CDR2 sequences are LGHDT and YNNKEL (reference sequence). The trim removed 1 base at V and 7 bases at J, leaving 5 bases unmatched. The CDR3 runs to 16 residues. The CDR3 sequence is CASSQGLAGAGNEQFF. The CDR3 DNA is TGTGCCAGCAGCCAAGGACTAGCGGGGGCCGGGAATGAGCAGTTCTTC.

This chain joins TRBV5-5 and TRBJ1-5; 7 bases match TRBD1. The CDR3 has 15 amino acids. The V and J ends lost 4 bases and 6 bases, in that order; junction bases with no gene match: 10. The germline CDR1 and CDR2 sequences are SGHKS and YYEKEE (reference sequence). The CDR3 nucleotides are TGTGCCAGCAGCCGGACCGACAGGGCGGCTCAGCCCCAGCATTTT. Its translation: CASSRTDRAAQPQHF.

This clone showed up just a few times. This chain joins TRBV7-6 and TRBJ2-7; tentative D call: TRBD1 (7 bases). Germline CDR1 SGHVS, CDR2 FNYEAQ. V gave up 6 bases and J gave up 7 bases, with 37 bases separating them. CDR3 length: 20 amino acids. The CDR3 here is CASRALAQLNGYGTEMEQYF. The DNA of the CDR3 is TGTGCCAGCAGAGCCCTAGCGCAGCTTAATGGATATGGGACAGAGATGGAGCAGTACTTC.

The genes are TRBV6-6 and TRBJ2-7; possibly TRBD1 for D (6 bases). This CDR3 contains 12 residues. Germline loops: CDR1 MNHNY, CDR2 SVGAGI (reference sequence). The ends were cut back, 5 bases at V and 4 bases at J, with 9 bases in the middle. This CDR3 is CASSRGSYEQYF. CDR3 nucleotide sequence: TGTGCCAGCAGTAGGGGGAGTTACGAGCAGTACTTC.

In DNA form, the CDR3 reads TGTGCCAGAAGCTTAGGACAGTCGAACACCGGGGAGCTGTTTTTT. It codes for CARSLGQSNTGELFF. J is TRBJ2-2 and V is TRBV7-5; the D call of TRBD1 is as the table states it, not checked on the DNA. TRBV7-5 is designated a pseudogene. The CDR3 covers 15 residues.

The chain employs TRBV12-3 or TRBV12-4 and TRBJ1-4; D is possibly TRBD1 (5 bases). Trimming took off 2 bases at V and 5 bases at J, with 6 bases between the two ends. The CDR3 extends over 13 amino acids. In nucleotides, the CDR3 is TGTGCCAGCAGTTTAAGGGGAAATGAAAAACTGTTTTTT. The encoded protein is CASSLRGNEKLFF.

This CDR3 reads CASSSERQSETQYF. The DNA for the CDR3 is TGTGCCAGCAGTTCAGAGAGACAGTCGGAGACCCAGTACTTC. This chain uses TRBV6-6 with TRBJ2-5, with D possibly matching TRBD1 (5 bases). In germline, CDR1 is MNHNY, CDR2 SVGAGI (reference sequence). This CDR3 has 14 residues. V was cut by 4 bases and J by 5 bases, with 14 bases left in between.

This clone was detected once. The gene calls are TRBV7-6 and TRBJ2-7, with TRBD1 identical over 7 bases. This CDR3 is built from 15 residues. Per germline, CDR1 SGHVS and CDR2 FNYEAQ. J gave up 0 bases and V 5 bases, and 7 bases lay outside the gene matches. The CDR3 region is CASSPDGTVSYEQYF. CDR3 in DNA: TGTGCCAGCAGCCCGGACGGGACAGTCTCCTACGAGCAGTACTTC. The whole variable domain, remainder taken from reference TRBV7-6 and TRBJ2-7, is GAGVSQSPRYKVTKRGQDVALRCDPISGHVSLYWYRQALGQGPEFLTYFNYEAQQDKSGLPNDRFSAERPEGSISTLTIQRTEQRDSAMYRCASSPDGTVSYEQYFGPGTRLTVT.

As concerns this clone: Within the sample, other DNA sequences also encode this same CDR3. V and J are TRBV9 and TRBJ1-6; 9 bases agree with TRBD1. This CDR3 comprises 15 residues. Germline V lookup: CDR1 SGDLS, CDR2 YYNGEE. The V and J ends lost 0 bases and 7 bases, in that order; junction bases with no gene match: 2. The CDR3 DNA reads as TGTGCCAGCAGCGTAGGGGACAGGGTCAATTCACCCCTCCACTTT. Its protein product is CASSVGDRVNSPLHF.

The rearrangement uses TRBV18 and TRBJ2-7; 7 bases align to TRBD1. CDR3 length: 13 residues. The junction had 4 bases not matched to a gene; V was cut back by 3 bases and J by 5 bases. CDR1 and CDR2 from the germline V gene are KGHSH and LQKENI. The CDR3 spells CASSPDRSHEQYF. The DNA of the CDR3 is TGTGCCAGCTCACCGGACAGGTCGCACGAGCAGTACTTC.

The chain combines TRBV7-9 with TRBJ1-2; D perhaps matches TRBD1 (5 bases). The V end was cut by 1 base, the J end by 7 bases, with 13 bases between. The CDR3 runs 14 residues. Germline V CDR1 and CDR2: SEHNR, FQNEAQ (reference sequence). For the CDR3, the DNA is TGTGCCAGCAGCTTAGAGTTCCGTAGGGGTGGCTACACCTTC. Its translation: CASSLEFRRGGYTF.

The chain joins TRBV5-5 to TRBJ2-2; TRBD1 is a possible D gene (5 bases). V gave up 7 bases and J gave up 3 bases, with 13 bases separating them. The CDR3 covers 14 residues. Germline CDR1 reads SGHKS; CDR2 reads YYEKEE (reference sequence). The CDR3 is CASSQGGDTGELFF. CDR3 coding DNA: TGTGCCAGCTCTCAGGGTGGGGACACCGGGGAGCTGTTTTTT.

This chain connects TRBV20-1 to TRBJ1-1; D not certain. The CDR3 extends over 11 amino acids. Trimming cost V 0 bases and J 6 bases, with 5 bases left between them. The germline CDR1 and CDR2 sequences are DFQATT and SNEGSKA (reference sequence). The CDR3 here is CSARDGSEAFF. CDR3 sequence (DNA): TGCAGTGCTAGAGACGGGTCTGAAGCTTTCTTT.